Each of the 6 T cell receptor beta chains below was sequenced from the same sample in a study of T cell responses to AZD1222 COVID-19 vaccine. Measured with immunoSEQ multiplex PCR; TCRdb has only the in-frame clones, and not every one. The sample shows some 150,000 clones, roughly 88% of them seen only once. The sequencing used peripheral blood, collected on day 0 of AZD1222 vaccination. The receptor set was obtained from an adult in good health.

The gene calls are TRBV23-1 and TRBJ1-2; D is undetermined. TRBV23-1 has ORF status, its function being uncertain. CDR3 length: 10 residues. Trimming took 6 bases from V and 4 from J, leaving 3 bases between them. CDR3 region: CASSAYGYTF. CDR3 nucleotide sequence: TGCGCCAGCAGCGCCTATGGCTACACCTTC.

V usage is TRBV2 and J usage is TRBJ2-1, with TRBD1 identical over 9 bases. V was clipped by 5 bases and J by 2 bases; unmatched bases: 4. CDR1 SNHLY and CDR2 FYNNEI come from the germline V gene. The CDR3 runs to 15 residues. The CDR3 coding sequence is TGTGCCAGCAGTTCTGACAGGGGGGCCTACAATGAGCAGTTCTTC. Translating it yields CASSSDRGAYNEQFF.

A few counts support this clone. V and J are TRBV29-1 and TRBJ2-7; maybe TRBD2 (5 bases). V lost 6 bases and J lost 0, with 21 bases in between. The CDR3 is 16 amino acids. From germline, CDR1 is SQVTM and CDR2 ANQGSEA. CDR3 nucleotides: TGCAGCGTGAGGGAAATTTGGGCTTCAAGCTCCTACGAGCAGTACTTC. Its protein is CSVREIWASSSYEQYF.

The gene calls are TRBV29-1 and TRBJ1-1, with no clear D. The V and J ends lost 4 bases and 4 bases respectively, with 7 bases between them. This CDR3 region has 11 residues. Germline V CDR1 and CDR2: SQVTM, ANQGSEA. The CDR3 is CSVGDGTEAFF. Here the CDR3 DNA reads TGCAGCGTTGGAGACGGCACTGAAGCTTTCTTT.

This clone was recorded only once. This chain links TRBV4-2 with TRBJ1-1; 8 bases align to TRBD1. Looked up from germline, CDR1 is LGHNA and CDR2 is YNFKEQ. The CDR3 totals 14 residues. The junction had 12 bases not matched to a gene; V was cut back by 6 bases and J by 9 bases. This CDR3 reads CASSLGQGTTQAFF. CDR3 in DNA: TGTGCCAGCAGTCTCGGACAGGGCACTACTCAAGCTTTCTTT.

In its sample, this clone was seen a few times. The chain has TRBV7-2 and TRBJ1-1; weak D call: TRBD1 (6 bases). The CDR3 spans 14 residues. V was trimmed by 5 bases and J by 4 bases, leaving 14 bases between them. Germline V gives CDR1 SGHTA, CDR2 FQGNSA. The CDR3 DNA reads as TGTGCCAGCAGCCCTTGGACAGCGAGCACTGAAGCTTTCTTT. Translation gives CASSPWTASTEAFF.